This TCR beta chain was retrieved from a study of T cells after yellow fever vaccination (dated by TCRdb to the late 2010s). A note on the overall study: The SMART-Seq v4 Ultra Low Input RNA kit was used to prepare libraries from fractions with low cell numbers. Two healthy male donors, one aged 18 to 29 and one aged 30 to 40 years, made up the cohort. To track T-cell clones before and after primary and booster YFV17D yellow fever vaccination, bulk TCR alpha and beta repertoires were sequenced longitudinally. Blood samples were taken at several timepoints before and after primary and secondary immunization, and bulk PBMC replicates and cell subsets were isolated. Paper-wide results and their limitations: A small share of clonotypes was detected in both CD4 and CD8 compartments, with the overlap likely arising from convergent recombination. The secondary T-cell response was weaker than the primary response but faster, peaking on day 5 instead of day 15. Most clones expanded after primary vaccination were re-detected after the booster (just under 97% of CD4 and 88% of CD8), suggesting broad memory maintenance. Only two donors were included in the study, so the extent to which the findings can be generalized is limited. Because abundant contaminating clonotypes from the bulk population could be contained in FACS-sorted repertoires, computational filtering was required.

This clonotype was seen repeatedly, ten times or more. Its antigen remains undetermined. No much larger clone exists at a distance of one base, and base qualities are not known. The sample's treatment or condition label, in plain terms: live attenuated yellow fever vaccine strain. At every blood-draw timepoint, two biological replicates of bulk PBMCs were collected. A standard Ficoll-Paque protocol was used to isolate PBMCs from peripheral blood. TriZol was used to extract RNA from bulk PBMCs, CD4 and CD8 fractions, and dextramer-positive and dextramer-negative fractions. TCR cDNA was synthesized by 5'RACE template switching, which introduced a universal primer site and unique molecular identifiers. cDNA synthesis was primed from both the TCR alpha and TCR beta constant segments. Two PCR steps were used to amplify libraries, with sample barcodes and sequencing adapters being added in the second step. Sequencing of libraries was performed on Illumina HiSeq 2500 (2x100 bp) or NovaSeq (2x150 bp). As for the authors' bioinformatics: Demultiplexing of reads and collapsing into UMI consensus sequences were performed with MIGEC, and V(D)J alignment was carried out with MiXCR. Clonotypes responding to the vaccine were identified with edgeR on replicate PBMC samples, with the criteria of FDR below 0.01 and a log2 fold change above 5 up to day 15. Each bulk clonotype received a CD4 or CD8 identity based on whether the sequenced CD4 or CD8 repertoire contained that clonotype at higher abundance. The public reads were run again by TCRdb, first through fastp at Q25 and then through MiXCR, and only productive beta chains were kept. Every entry covers one CDR3 protein and lists the most common genes and DNA from its rows. What appears here as the V and J calls and clone size reflects TCRdb's work, not the paper's. The sample table shows a few hundred thousand distinct CDR3 sequences, and roughly 8% are seen once. The top ten clonotypes cover roughly 18% of the sample.

Its CDR3 holds 20 amino acids, cysteine through phenylalanine. Only CDR3 DNA remains: 60 bases, in frame from the first base. CDR1 and CDR2, per the germline V gene (reference sequence), are LGHDT and YNNKEL. Trimming at the junction amounts to 0 bases on V and 2 bases on J, and the germline ends lie 23 bases apart. This receptor was obtained from a man between 18 and 35 years old who received the YFV17D yellow fever vaccine. In this chain, TRBV3-1 is recombined with TRBJ1-5; the D gene is perhaps TRBD1, from 6 matching bases. Source: PBMCs, taken approximately 40 days after the first yellow fever vaccination. The nucleotide sequence reads TGTGCCAGCAGCCAAGATGACCCCAGGCCTTGGGGGGCAGGCAATCAGCCCCAGCATTTT. The resulting protein is CASSQDDPRPWGAGNQPQHF.